The rows below give T cell receptor beta chains drawn from one sample of a study of blood T cell repertoires in COVID-19. Sequencing was performed with immunoSEQ multiplex PCR; in TCRdb, only in-frame clones are kept and a portion is missing. The data hold around 360,000 clones, with about 89% observed a single time. The specimen sequenced was PBMCs or T cells enriched from blood (not recorded which). These receptors were obtained from a man aged 35 to 55 in a cohort exposed to, infected with or recovered from COVID-19 (not recorded which). Both conserved end residues are part of each CDR3.

TRBV23-1,TRBJ2-7,CASSHPAAGTGGYEQYF
TRBV6-1,TRBJ1-2,CASSEVGGWDYGYTF
TRBV5-1,TRBJ1-2,CASSTQGQGNYGYTF
TRBV6-1,TRBJ1-2,CASSENRGDGYTF
TRBV9,TRBJ2-2,CASTKGTGSGELFF
TRBV29-1,TRBJ1-1,CSARPQMDNSEAFF
TRBV7-3,TRBJ2-1,CASSSNNNEQFF
TRBV6-5,TRBJ1-2,CASSYSGQGKSYGYTF
TRBV18,TRBJ2-2,CASHTDTGSPGELFF
TRBV18,TRBJ1-6,CASSPERSYNSPLHF
TRBV10-3,TRBJ2-7,CAISESQGPYEQYF
TRBV18,TRBJ2-2,CASSRRGDDTGELFF
TRBV5-1,TRBJ2-7,CASSVSLPTHEQYF
TRBV21-1,TRBJ2-1,CASSNSGEQFF
TRBV7-2,TRBJ2-1,CASSLKDSGGNEQFF
TRBV7-9,TRBJ2-3,CASSLGRGVGTDTQYF
TRBV14,TRBJ2-5,CASSQGLAGGLETQYF
TRBV4-1,TRBJ2-1,CASSQRDNSYNEQFF
TRBV11-2,TRBJ2-7,CASSFDRKGSYEQYF
TRBV10-1,TRBJ1-1,CASSESWNTEAFF
TRBV18,TRBJ1-1,CASSLNLQDNTEAFF
TRBV2,TRBJ1-6,CASSDRMISYNSPLHF
TRBV27,TRBJ2-1,CASSLVAFSYNEQFF
TRBV29-1,TRBJ1-2,CSVQGRNNYGYTF
TRBV11-2,TRBJ1-4,CASSRTGTGATNEKLFF
TRBV10-1,TRBJ2-5,CASSETGETQYF
TRBV5-1,TRBJ1-3,CASSSGQVSSGNTIYF
TRBV30,TRBJ2-7,CAWSPRGWDSYEQYF
TRBV10-2,TRBJ2-3,CASSRGLAESASTDTQYF
TRBV6-5,TRBJ2-7,CASSQDRLTYEQYF
TRBV3-1/TRBV3-2,TRBJ1-1,CASSQNRAYDTEAFF
TRBV4-1,TRBJ1-4,CASSQGETGEEKLFF
TRBV21-1,TRBJ1-1,CASSKPNRFSFNTEAFF
TRBV6-5,TRBJ2-1,CASRRSGRAYEQFF
TRBV6-5,TRBJ2-7,CAITGSSSYEQYF
TRBV5-6,TRBJ1-1,CASSLVSLNTEAFF
TRBV19,TRBJ2-7,CASSIRGAGSYEQYF
TRBV19,TRBJ1-5,CASRGQEEQPQHF
TRBV19,TRBJ2-7,CASSSGVGPYEQYF
TRBV5-1,TRBJ2-1,CASSQTGDNEQFF
TRBV9,TRBJ1-3,CASSKNPGQFRDTIYF
TRBV30,TRBJ1-1,CAWSPTTGSLLNTEAFF
TRBV19,TRBJ2-3,CASSIGLAGARDF
TRBV18,TRBJ1-4,CASSPPSRGKGKLFF
TRBV5-1,TRBJ2-1,CASSWGPGTGFSYNEQFF
TRBV3-1/TRBV3-2,TRBJ1-1,CASSQAPGGGAFF
TRBV23-1,TRBJ1-4,CASSRDRTATNEKLFF